A single sample gave rise to the 8 T cell receptor beta chains below, sequenced in a study of blood T cell repertoires in COVID-19. Here immunoSEQ multiplex PCR was the method, and the copy in TCRdb shows in-frame clones only, minus some. Seen here are roughly 250,000 clones, approximately 78% observed once, and the top ten hold under 15%. Specimen: peripheral blood. The receptors shown here come from a woman in her fifties or sixties with active or convalescent COVID-19.

The chain is built from TRBV6-5 and TRBJ1-6; tentative D call: TRBD1 (6 bases). The CDR3 has 15 residues. The V gene lost 10 bases and the J gene lost 7 bases, with 20 bases spanning the gap. Germline lookup yields CDR1 MNHEY and CDR2 SVGAGI. The CDR3 DNA reads TGTGCCACCTCGGCCCGGGGGGGCGGAAATTCACCCCTCCACTTT. Translating it yields CATSARGGGNSPLHF.

DNA of the CDR3: TGCGCCAGCAGCTACGGGACAGGGCAGCGTGGCTACACCTTC. This codes for CASSYGTGQRGYTF. The genes are TRBV5-1 and TRBJ1-2; 9 bases line up with TRBD1. Germline V gives CDR1 SGHRS, CDR2 YFSETQ. The CDR3 has 14 residues. V lost 3 bases, J lost 7 bases, and 7 bases stayed unmatched.

The V call is TRBV19, the J call TRBJ1-5, with D possibly being TRBD1 (5 bases). The CDR3 is 15 amino acids. Trimming removed 3 bases at V and 6 bases at J, with 15 bases between. CDR1 LNHDA and CDR2 SQIVND come from the germline V gene (reference sequence). CDR3 protein: CASSIGGVLGQPQHF. CDR3 in DNA: TGTGCCAGTAGTATCGGGGGGGTTCTTGGTCAGCCCCAGCATTTT.

This chain joins TRBV28 and TRBJ1-4; D is ambiguous. V lost 6 bases and J lost 7, with 15 bases in between. The CDR3 covers 14 residues. Germline CDR1 and CDR2: MDHEN and SYDVKM. The CDR3 DNA follows: TGTGCCAGCAGCCCCCCCACACCTTTTGAAAAACTGTTTTTT. Protein product: CASSPPTPFEKLFF.

The genes are TRBV5-6 and TRBJ1-6; 11 bases match TRBD1. Per germline, CDR1 SGHDT and CDR2 YYEEEE. CDR3 length: 16 amino acids. Trimming took 4 bases from V and 10 from J; bases not matched to a gene: 10. CDR3 DNA sequence: TGTGCCAGCAGCAAGGACAGGGGGCGGTTTATGTCACCCCTCCACTTT. Its translation: CASSKDRGRFMSPLHF.

This chain uses TRBV27 with TRBJ2-1; tentatively, D is TRBD2 (6 bases). CDR3 length: 13 residues. The V end was cut by 5 bases, the J end by 10 bases, with 15 bases between. In germline, CDR1 is MNHEY, CDR2 SMNVEV (reference sequence). CDR3 in amino acids: CASSPREISEQFF. The CDR3 coding sequence is TGTGCCAGCAGTCCTCGGGAGATCAGCGAGCAGTTCTTC.

The chain links TRBV3-1 (or the pseudogene TRBV3-2) to TRBJ1-6; 9 bases align to TRBD1. The CDR3 runs to 15 residues. With 5 bases clipped from V and 10 bases from J, the junction kept 9 bases outside the gene matches. Germline assignment: CDR1 LGHDT and CDR2 YNNKEL (reference sequence). CDR3 bases: TGTGCCAGCAGCGCGGGACAGGGTAGAGAGTCACCCCTCCACTTT. It is translated as CASSAGQGRESPLHF.

The chain combines TRBV6-5 with TRBJ1-2; D is uncertain. This CDR3 is built from 14 residues. Germline values: CDR1 MNHEY, CDR2 SVGAGI. V was cut by 2 bases and J by 3 bases, with 10 bases left in between. The CDR3 nucleotides are TGTGCCAGCAGTTACGGCCAGGATTACTATGGCTACACCTTC. It encodes CASSYGQDYYGYTF.